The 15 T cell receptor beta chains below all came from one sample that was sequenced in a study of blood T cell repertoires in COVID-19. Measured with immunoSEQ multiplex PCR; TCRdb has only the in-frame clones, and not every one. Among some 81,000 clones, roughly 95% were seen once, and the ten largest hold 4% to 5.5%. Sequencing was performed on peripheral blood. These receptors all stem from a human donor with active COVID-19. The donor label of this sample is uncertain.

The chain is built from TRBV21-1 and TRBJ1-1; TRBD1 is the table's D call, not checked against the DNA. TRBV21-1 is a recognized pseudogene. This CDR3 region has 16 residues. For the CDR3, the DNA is TGTGCCAGCAGCAAAGCTGTAGAGGACAGCAGCACTGAAGCTTTCTTT. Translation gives CASSKAVEDSSTEAFF.

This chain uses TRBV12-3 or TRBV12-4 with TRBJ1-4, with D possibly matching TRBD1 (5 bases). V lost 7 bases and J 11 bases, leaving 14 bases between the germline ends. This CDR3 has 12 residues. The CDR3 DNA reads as TGTGCCAGCACCATGGGGGGAACCAAACTGTTTTTT. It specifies CASTMGGTKLFF.

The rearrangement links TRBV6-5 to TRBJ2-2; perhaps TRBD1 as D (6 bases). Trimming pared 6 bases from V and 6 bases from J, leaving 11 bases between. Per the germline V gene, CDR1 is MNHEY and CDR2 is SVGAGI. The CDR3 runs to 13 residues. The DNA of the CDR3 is TGTGCCAGCAGCCGGGACAACGCCGGGGAGCTGTTTTTT. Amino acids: CASSRDNAGELFF.

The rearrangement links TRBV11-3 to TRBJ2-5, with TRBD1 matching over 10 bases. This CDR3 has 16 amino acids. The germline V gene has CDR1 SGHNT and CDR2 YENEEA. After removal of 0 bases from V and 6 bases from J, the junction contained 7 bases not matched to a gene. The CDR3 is CASSLDGTGVGQTQYF. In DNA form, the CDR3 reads TGTGCCAGCAGCTTAGATGGGACAGGGGTCGGGCAGACCCAGTACTTC.

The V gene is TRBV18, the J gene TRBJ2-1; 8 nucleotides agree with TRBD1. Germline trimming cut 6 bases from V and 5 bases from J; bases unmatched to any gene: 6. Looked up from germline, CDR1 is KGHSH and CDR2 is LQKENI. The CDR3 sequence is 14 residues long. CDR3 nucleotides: TGTGCCAGCTCCCGACAGGGGATGCACAATGAGCAGTTCTTC. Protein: CASSRQGMHNEQFF. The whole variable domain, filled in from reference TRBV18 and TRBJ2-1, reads NAGVMQNPRHLVRRRGQEARLRCSPMKGHSHVYWYRQLPEEGLKFMVYLQKENIIDESGMPKERFSAEFPKEGPSILRIQQVVRGDSAAYFCASSRQGMHNEQFFGPGTRLTVL.

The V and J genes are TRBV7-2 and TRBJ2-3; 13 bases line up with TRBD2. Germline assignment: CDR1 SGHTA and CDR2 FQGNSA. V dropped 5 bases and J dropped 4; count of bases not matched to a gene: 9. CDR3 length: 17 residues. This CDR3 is CASSHRTSGRIADTQYF. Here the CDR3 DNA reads TGTGCCAGCAGCCATAGGACTAGCGGGAGAATTGCAGATACGCAGTATTTT. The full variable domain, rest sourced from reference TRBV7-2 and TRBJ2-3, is GAGVSQSPSNKVTEKGKDVELRCDPISGHTALYWYRQSLGQGLEFLIYFQGNSAPDKSGLPSDRFSAERTGGSVSTLTIQRTQQEDSAVYLCASSHRTSGRIADTQYFGPGTRLTVL.

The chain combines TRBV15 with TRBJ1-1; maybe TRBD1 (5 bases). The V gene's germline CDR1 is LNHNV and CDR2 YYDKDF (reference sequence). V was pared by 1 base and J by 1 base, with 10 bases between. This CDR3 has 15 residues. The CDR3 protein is CATSRAGQGNTEAFF. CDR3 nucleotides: TGTGCCACCAGCAGAGCTGGTCAGGGGAACACTGAAGCTTTCTTT. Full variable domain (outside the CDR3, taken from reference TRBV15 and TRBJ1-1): DAMVIQNPRYQVTQFGKPVTLSCSQTLNHNVMYWYQQKSSQAPKLLFHYYDKDFNNEADTPDNFQSRRPNTSFCFLDIRSPGLGDTAMYLCATSRAGQGNTEAFFGQGTRLTVV.

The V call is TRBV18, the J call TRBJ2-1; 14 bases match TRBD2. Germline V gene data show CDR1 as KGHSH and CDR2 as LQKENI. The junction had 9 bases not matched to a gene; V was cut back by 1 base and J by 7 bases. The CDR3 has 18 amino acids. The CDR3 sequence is CASSPQFPGLAGENEQFF. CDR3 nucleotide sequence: TGTGCCAGCTCACCACAGTTTCCGGGACTAGCGGGAGAGAATGAGCAGTTCTTC.

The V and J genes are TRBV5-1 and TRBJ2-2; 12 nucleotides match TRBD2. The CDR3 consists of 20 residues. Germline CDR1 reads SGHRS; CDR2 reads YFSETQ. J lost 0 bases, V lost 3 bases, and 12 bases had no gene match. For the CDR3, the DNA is TGCGCCAGCAGCTGGGCTGGAGGACTAGCGGGGAACGCGAACACCGGGGAGCTGTTTTTT. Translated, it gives CASSWAGGLAGNANTGELFF.

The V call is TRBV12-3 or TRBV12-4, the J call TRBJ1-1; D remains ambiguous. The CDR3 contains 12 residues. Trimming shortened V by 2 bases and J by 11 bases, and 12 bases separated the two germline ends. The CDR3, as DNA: TGTGCCAGCAGTTTAACGGGTAGTGGGGCTTTCTTT. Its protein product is CASSLTGSGAFF.

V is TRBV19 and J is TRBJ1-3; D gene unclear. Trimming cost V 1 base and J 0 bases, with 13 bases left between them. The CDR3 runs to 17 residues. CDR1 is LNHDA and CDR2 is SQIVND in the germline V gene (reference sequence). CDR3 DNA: TGTGCCAGTAGTATAGGCGGCAGAATAGCCTCTGGAAACACCATATATTTT. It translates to CASSIGGRIASGNTIYF. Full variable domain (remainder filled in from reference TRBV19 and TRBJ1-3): DGGITQSPKYLFRKEGQNVTLSCEQNLNHDAMYWYRQDPGQGLRLIYYSQIVNDFQKGDIAEGYSVSREKKESFPLTVTSAQKNPTAFYLCASSIGGRIASGNTIYFGEGSWLTVV.

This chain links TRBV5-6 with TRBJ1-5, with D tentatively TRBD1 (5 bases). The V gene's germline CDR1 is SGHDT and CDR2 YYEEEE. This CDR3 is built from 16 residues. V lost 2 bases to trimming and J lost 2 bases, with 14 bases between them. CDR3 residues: CASSFQVMTGNQPQHF. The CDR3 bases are TGTGCCAGCAGCTTTCAAGTCATGACAGGCAATCAGCCCCAGCATTTT.

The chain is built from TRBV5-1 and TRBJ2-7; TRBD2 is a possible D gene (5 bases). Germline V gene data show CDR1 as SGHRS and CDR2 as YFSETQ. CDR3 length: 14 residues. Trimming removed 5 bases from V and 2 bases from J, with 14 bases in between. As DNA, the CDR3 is TGCGCCAGCAGTAATCAACTAGGGACCTACGAGCAGTACTTC. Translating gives CASSNQLGTYEQYF.

The CDR3 sequence: CASSYESSPYNEQFF. CDR3 sequence (DNA): TGTGCCAGCAGTTACGAAAGCTCGCCCTACAATGAGCAGTTCTTC. The chain carries TRBV6-5 and TRBJ2-1; D remains unclear. Trimming left V 2 bases short and J 2 bases short, with 10 bases between. The CDR3 has 15 residues. Per germline, CDR1 MNHEY and CDR2 SVGAGI.

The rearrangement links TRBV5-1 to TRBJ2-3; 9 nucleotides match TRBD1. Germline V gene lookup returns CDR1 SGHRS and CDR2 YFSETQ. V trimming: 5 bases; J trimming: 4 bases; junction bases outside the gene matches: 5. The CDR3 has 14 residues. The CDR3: CASRAGQGSDTQYF. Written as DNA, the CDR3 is TGCGCCAGCAGGGCGGGACAGGGTTCAGATACGCAGTATTTT. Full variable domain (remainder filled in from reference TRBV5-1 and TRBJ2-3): KAGVTQTPRYLIKTRGQQVTLSCSPISGHRSVSWYQQTPGQGLQFLFEYFSETQRNKGNFPGRFSGRQFSNSRSEMNVSTLELGDSALYLCASRAGQGSDTQYFGPGTRLTVL.